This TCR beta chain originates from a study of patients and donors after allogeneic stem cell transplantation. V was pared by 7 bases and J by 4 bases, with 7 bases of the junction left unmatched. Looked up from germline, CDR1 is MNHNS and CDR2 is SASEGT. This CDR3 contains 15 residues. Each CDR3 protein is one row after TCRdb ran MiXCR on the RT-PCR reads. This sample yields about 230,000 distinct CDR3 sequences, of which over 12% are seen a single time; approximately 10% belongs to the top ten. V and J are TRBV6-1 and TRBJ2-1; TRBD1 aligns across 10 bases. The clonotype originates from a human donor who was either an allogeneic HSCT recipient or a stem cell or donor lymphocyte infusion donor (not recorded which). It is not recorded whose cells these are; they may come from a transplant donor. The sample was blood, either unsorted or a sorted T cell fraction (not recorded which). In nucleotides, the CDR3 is TGTGCCAGCATCCCTGGACAGGGGGGGTACAATGAGCAGTTCTTC. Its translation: CASIPGQGGYNEQFF.